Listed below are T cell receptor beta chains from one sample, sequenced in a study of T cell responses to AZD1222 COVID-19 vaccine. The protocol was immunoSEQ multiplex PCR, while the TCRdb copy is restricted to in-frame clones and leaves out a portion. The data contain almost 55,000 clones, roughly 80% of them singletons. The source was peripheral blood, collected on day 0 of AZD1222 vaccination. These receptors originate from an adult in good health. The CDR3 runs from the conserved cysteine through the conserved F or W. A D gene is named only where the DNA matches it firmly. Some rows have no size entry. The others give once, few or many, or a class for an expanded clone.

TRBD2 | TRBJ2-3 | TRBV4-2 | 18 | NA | TGTGCCAGCAGCCAAGTAGGAACTAGCGGGAGTTGGACAGATACGCAGTATTTT | CASSQVGTSGSWTDTQYF
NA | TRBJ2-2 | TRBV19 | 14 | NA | TGTGCCAGTAGTATAGGCAGGGAAACCGGGGAGCTGTTTTTT | CASSIGRETGELFF
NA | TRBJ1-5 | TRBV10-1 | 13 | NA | TGCGCCAGGAGGGTCCAAAGCAATCAGCCCCAGCATTTT | CARRVQSNQPQHF
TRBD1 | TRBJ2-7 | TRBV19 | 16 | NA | TGTGCCAGTAGTTCAAACGCACCGGGACAGTTGATTGAGCAGTACTTC | CASSSNAPGQLIEQYF
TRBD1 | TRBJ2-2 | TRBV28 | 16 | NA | TGTGCCAGCAGTGCCAGGACAGGGACGAACACCGGGGAGCTGTTTTTT | CASSARTGTNTGELFF
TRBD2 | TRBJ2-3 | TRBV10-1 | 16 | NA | TGCGCCAGCAGCCCCGGACAGCGGGAGAGCACAGATACGCAGTATTTT | CASSPGQRESTDTQYF
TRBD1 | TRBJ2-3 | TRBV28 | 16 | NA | TGTGCCAGCAGTTCACGCGACAGGGGACTCACAGATACGCAGTATTTT | CASSSRDRGLTDTQYF
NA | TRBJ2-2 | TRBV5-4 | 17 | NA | TGTGCCAGCAGCTCTGGACTCGCTGGGCCGAACACCGGGGAGCTGTTTTTT | CASSSGLAGPNTGELFF
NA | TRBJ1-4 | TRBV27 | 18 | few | TGTGCCAGCAGTATCTCCGGGACTGCACGGTTCACTAATGAAAAACTGTTTTTT | CASSISGTARFTNEKLFF
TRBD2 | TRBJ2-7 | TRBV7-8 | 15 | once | TGTGCCAGCAGCCGGGTGTCTAGCGGAACCTACGAGCAGTACTTC | CASSRVSSGTYEQYF
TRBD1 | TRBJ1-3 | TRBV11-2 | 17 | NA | TGTGCCAGCAGCGGCCCCCTCGGGACAGCCTCTGGAAACACCATATATTTT | CASSGPLGTASGNTIYF
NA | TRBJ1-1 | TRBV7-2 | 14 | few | TGTGCCAGCAGCCCTAGGTCATATAACACTGAAGCTTTCTTT | CASSPRSYNTEAFF
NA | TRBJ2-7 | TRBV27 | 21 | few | TGTGCCAGCAGTCGCCTTCGGTCGGGGCTAAGTCTGCCGGAAATAGTCCACGAGCAGTACTTC | CASSRLRSGLSLPEIVHEQYF
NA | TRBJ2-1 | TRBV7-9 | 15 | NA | TGTGCCAGCAGCCGATTTGTCGGACCCTACAATGAGCAGTTCTTC | CASSRFVGPYNEQFF